This TCR beta chain was retrieved from a study of T cell repertoires in cytomegalovirus infection. The overall study: CMV infection together with matching HLA type was indicated by public TCR beta signatures.

The germline V and J ends were trimmed by 0 bases and 4 bases, with 24 bases remaining between them. CDR1 and CDR2 from the germline V gene are SEHNR and FQNEAQ (reference sequence). CDR3 length equals 19 residues. One entry per CDR3 protein results from TCRdb running MiXCR on the reads. This table has 630,000 or so distinct CDR3 sequences, 24% appearing once. General study results and limits: Summed public TCR beta family frequency identified CMV carriers bearing the relevant HLA. Ex vivo, HLA-C-restricted CMV-specific TCR beta clonotypes prevailed over the rest of the response.

This clonotype was seen many times. What it recognizes is unknown. Sequences were obtained from CD8+ T cells from PBMCs. V and J are TRBV7-9 and TRBJ1-2; possibly TRBD1 for D (6 bases). The TCR comes from a human donor in good health (CMV status not recorded). Some clones in this sample may be carry-over from other donors' samples. CDR3 coding DNA: TGTGCCAGCAGCTTAGCGCAACCGGGACACAGGGCCTGGGGCTATGGCTACACCTTC. It translates to CASSLAQPGHRAWGYGYTF.